This T cell receptor (beta chain) was recovered during a study of Graves' ophthalmopathy and Graves' hyperthyroidism. A follow-up of 18 months without ophthalmopathy meant that hyperthyroidism was stable. No donor had other autoimmune disease, uncontrolled infection, pregnancy or lactation. The diagnostic workup employed clinical symptoms, serum thyroxine, TRAb, thyroid ultrasound and orbital computed tomography. This CDR3 spans 12 amino acids. Trimming cost V 6 bases and J 5 bases, with 11 bases left between them. Germline lookup yields CDR1 KGHSH and CDR2 LQKENI. RNA transcripts were the source from which TCR beta CDR3 regions were amplified. The workflow started with a first-round RT-PCR run with HTBI primers and then moved on to a second-round multiplex PCR. TCRdb reanalysed the multiplex PCR reads using MiXCR and keeps one entry per CDR3 protein. The sample contains a few hundred thousand distinct CDR3 sequences, over 15% of which appear only once.

The sample holds many counts of this clonotype. The target antigen is unknown. Findings and caveats of the study: Among expanded thyroid clonotypes above 0.001 frequency, most also occurred in blood.

The sequenced sample consisted of peripheral blood. This TCR came from a woman aged 18-29 years with stable Graves' hyperthyroidism. The chain joins TRBV18 to TRBJ2-7, with a possible D match to TRBD2 (5 bases). The chain's CDR3 is CASSGNEDEQYF. The CDR3 bases are TGTGCCAGCTCCGGGAATGAAGACGAGCAGTACTTC.